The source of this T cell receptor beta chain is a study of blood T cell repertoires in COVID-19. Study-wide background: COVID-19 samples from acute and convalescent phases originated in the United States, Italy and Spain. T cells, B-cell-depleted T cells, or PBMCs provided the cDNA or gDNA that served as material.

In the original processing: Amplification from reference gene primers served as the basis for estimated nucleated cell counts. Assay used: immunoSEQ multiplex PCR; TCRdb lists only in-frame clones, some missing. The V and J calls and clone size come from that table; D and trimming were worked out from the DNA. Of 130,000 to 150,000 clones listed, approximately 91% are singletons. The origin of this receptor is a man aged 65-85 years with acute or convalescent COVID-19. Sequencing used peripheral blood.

The CDR3 loop is CASSRQGYAGELFF. The DNA for the CDR3 is TGTGCCAGCAGCCGACAGGGTTACGCCGGGGAGCTGTTTTTT. The chain joins TRBV2 to TRBJ2-2, with 7 nucleotides matching TRBD1. This CDR3 contains 14 residues. V lost 6 bases and J lost 6; bases outside the gene matches: 7. Germline CDR1 is SNHLY and CDR2 is FYNNEI.